This TCR beta chain is from a study of long-term antiretroviral therapy in people with HIV. Whole-study findings and limits: Transplant-donor-level diversity was not reached after ART, though diversity increased. Clones that had undergone expansion before ART dominated the repertoire at all time points.

CDR1 and CDR2 (germline): MNHNY, SVGAGI (reference sequence). The ends were cut back, 0 bases at V and 5 bases at J, with 14 bases in the middle. This CDR3 is built from 16 residues. With survey level as its setting, the immunoSEQ assay was v3.0. Profiled with immunoSEQ multiplex PCR; TCRdb holds only in-frame clones, not every one. The top ten hold around 3.8% of the sample, which has 30,000 to 40,000 clones, around 94% seen once. Treatment of all HIV participants took place in the United States. Until DNA extraction, the samples held between roughly 1-10 million cryopreserved PBMC. In the case of this clone: Its antigen is still unknown.

The specimen comprised unsorted PBMCs, sampled about 5.1 years after starting antiretroviral therapy. This sequence joins TRBV6-6 and TRBJ2-1; TRBD2 is a possible D gene (7 bases). This receptor was identified in a woman between 45 and 60 years old with HIV. Written as DNA, the CDR3 is TGTGCCAGCAGTTACTCGTTTCGGGGGGCGGACAATGAGCAGTTCTTC. Translated: CASSYSFRGADNEQFF.